This T cell receptor beta chain is drawn from a study of OX40 agonist ivuxolimab in advanced cancers. Overall study findings and caveats: Relative to CD4+ cells, CD8+ T cells on average had more expanded clones.

Germline-derived CDR1 and CDR2 are GTSNPN and SVGIG (reference sequence). The CDR3 consists of 11 residues. Trimming stripped 1 base from V and 8 bases from J, with 6 bases between. Profiling relied on immunoSEQ multiplex PCR, and the TCRdb table lists in-frame clones only, not all of them. The table has 20,000 or so clones, around 85% seen once; the top ten hold roughly a sixth. Regarding this clone: As yet, its antigen is unknown.

V and J are TRBV30 and TRBJ2-1, with D perhaps matching TRBD2 (6 bases). The origin of this receptor is an adult with an advanced solid tumor such as melanoma, head and neck, liver or kidney cancer. Here the sequenced sample was CD4+ or CD8+ T cells sorted from blood, taken in a trial of the OX40 agonist ivuxolimab. CDR3 amino acids: CAWSAGDEQFF. CDR3 nucleotides: TGTGCCTGGAGTGCGGGGGATGAGCAGTTCTTC.